These 28 T cell receptor beta chains originate from one sample sequenced in a study of identical twins. A single record per CDR3 protein comes from TCRdb applying MiXCR to the 5' RACE reads. Here the sample spans some 210,000 distinct CDR3 sequences, about 16% being singletons. The same data also went into a second study, on T cells expressing NK-cell markers.

The sample consisted of CD8+ T cells sorted from blood. These receptors all stem from a woman aged 18-29 years in good health.

This clonotype appeared a few times. This rearrangement joins TRBV6-2 or TRBV6-3 to TRBJ2-1; D gene uncertain. The V and J ends lost 10 bases and 5 bases respectively, with 18 bases between them. From germline, CDR1 is MNHEY and CDR2 SVGEGT. This CDR3 contains 14 residues. The DNA for the CDR3 is TGTGCCATTTCTCGACCCGCGTCAAACAATGAGCAGTTCTTC. This encodes CAISRPASNNEQFF.

This clonotype was observed a handful of times. This chain uses TRBV25-1 with TRBJ2-2, with 7 bases fitting TRBD1. From germline, CDR1 is MGHDK and CDR2 SYGVNS. This CDR3 has 21 amino acids. V gave up 0 bases and J gave up 0 bases; unmatched junction bases: 16. CDR3 loop: CASSEYDPETGLNTNTGELFF. The CDR3 nucleotides read TGTGCCAGCAGTGAATATGATCCCGAGACAGGGCTTAACACGAACACCGGGGAGCTGTTTTTT.

The sample holds a few counts of this clonotype. The chain is built from TRBV27 and TRBJ1-6, with D perhaps TRBD1 (6 bases). Per the germline V gene, CDR1 is MNHEY and CDR2 is SMNVEV (reference sequence). The V end was cut by 0 bases, the J end by 8 bases, with 20 bases between. The CDR3 loop spans 18 amino acids. The CDR3 region has the DNA TGTGCCAGCAGTTTATCAACGGACAGTAGGTTTCGAGATTCACCCCTCCACTTT. It yields the protein CASSLSTDSRFRDSPLHF.

This clonotype was recorded a few times. The V call is TRBV12-3 or TRBV12-4, the J call TRBJ2-1; no firm D call. The CDR3 runs to 14 residues. The germline V and J ends were trimmed by 7 bases and 5 bases, with 15 bases remaining between them. CDR3 sequence reads: CASTPTGLNNEQFF. The CDR3 DNA sequence: TGTGCCAGCACTCCCACCGGCCTAAACAATGAGCAGTTCTTC.

This clonotype has more than one count but fewer than ten. This chain connects TRBV5-1 to TRBJ2-5, with 9 bases identical to TRBD2. Germline lookup yields CDR1 SGHRS and CDR2 YFSETQ. The CDR3 is 16 amino acids. Trimming at V came to 4 bases and at J to 5 bases, leaving 12 bases not matched to a gene. CDR3 nucleotide sequence: TGCGCCAGCAGCCCCTTAGCGGGGGCCCGAGGGGAGACCCAGTACTTC. Translated, it gives CASSPLAGARGETQYF.

The rearrangement links TRBV11-2 to TRBJ2-1, with TRBD2 matching 12 bases. The CDR3 covers 16 residues. Germline CDR1 reads SGHAT; CDR2 reads FQNNGV. The junction had 10 bases not matched to a gene; V was cut back by 4 bases and J by 9 bases. The CDR3 is CASSWKRTSGNGEQFF. As DNA, the CDR3 is TGTGCCAGCAGCTGGAAACGGACTAGCGGGAATGGTGAGCAGTTCTTC.

This clonotype was observed a few times. V gene TRBV15 combines with J gene TRBJ1-3; D not resolved. V was pared by 4 bases and J by 2 bases, with 18 bases between. Germline V gene data show CDR1 as LNHNV and CDR2 as YYDKDF (reference sequence). This CDR3 contains 17 residues. The CDR3 DNA sequence: TGTGCCACCAGCAATACGGACCCTCCAGGTCCTGGAAACACCATATATTTT. Translation: CATSNTDPPGPGNTIYF.

This rearrangement joins TRBV7-3 to TRBJ2-5; 11 positions agree with TRBD1. V dropped 5 bases and J dropped 7; count of bases not matched to a gene: 3. The CDR3 runs to 13 residues. Germline V gene lookup returns CDR1 SGHTA and CDR2 FQGTGA. The CDR3: CASSPGTGGTQYF. The CDR3 DNA reads as TGTGCCAGCAGCCCCGGGACAGGGGGGACCCAGTACTTC.

This clonotype occurred a few times. The DNA for the CDR3 is TGTGCCAGCAGTACCGCAGGGTTCGAGCAGTACTTC. Translated, it gives CASSTAGFEQYF. The rearrangement uses TRBV27 and TRBJ2-7, with D perhaps TRBD1 (5 bases). With 5 bases removed from V and 6 bases from J, the gap between germline ends came to 11 bases. CDR3 length: 12 amino acids. Germline assignment: CDR1 MNHEY and CDR2 SMNVEV (reference sequence).

CDR3 sequence: CASSIYPTSGSSYEQYF. CDR3 DNA: TGCGCCAGCAGCATATATCCGACTAGCGGGAGTAGCTACGAGCAGTACTTC. The V and J genes are TRBV5-1 and TRBJ2-7; 12 nucleotides match TRBD2. Germline values: CDR1 SGHRS, CDR2 YFSETQ. There are 17 residues in the CDR3. V was clipped by 4 bases and J by 3 bases; unmatched bases: 11.

This clonotype was seen a handful of times. This rearrangement joins TRBV6-2 or TRBV6-3 to TRBJ2-1; tentatively, D is TRBD2 (6 bases). The germline gives CDR1 MNHEY, CDR2 SVGEGT. Trimming removed 11 bases from V and 3 bases from J, with 14 bases in between. CDR3 length: 13 amino acids. CDR3 amino acids: CASRLGLYNEQFF. The CDR3 DNA sequence: TGTGCCTCCCGACTAGGGCTCTACAATGAGCAGTTCTTC.

This clonotype was counted only a few times. The genes are TRBV28 and TRBJ2-1; D call uncertain. V was clipped by 7 bases and J by 2 bases, with 12 bases between them. Germline V gene data show CDR1 as MDHEN and CDR2 as SYDVKM. This CDR3 is built from 14 residues. This chain's CDR3 is CASKPPTAYNEQFF. The CDR3 DNA sequence: TGTGCCAGCAAACCCCCAACAGCCTACAATGAGCAGTTCTTC. The entire variable domain, with the rest obtained from reference TRBV28 and TRBJ2-1, is as follows: DVKVTQSSRYLVKRTGEKVFLECVQDMDHENMFWYRQDPGLGLRLIYFSYDVKMKEKGDIPEGYSVSREKKERFSLILESASTNQTSMYLCASKPPTAYNEQFFGPGTRLTVL.

This clonotype occurred a few times. The chain carries TRBV30 and TRBJ1-1; 12 bases match TRBD1. Germline-derived CDR1 and CDR2 are GTSNPN and SVGIG (reference sequence). There are 18 residues in the CDR3. V gave up 0 bases and J gave up 1 base; unmatched junction bases: 9. DNA for the CDR3: TGTGCCTGGAGTGTATACGGGACAGGGGGCGCTTGGAACACTGAAGCTTTCTTT. The encoded protein is CAWSVYGTGGAWNTEAFF.

In its sample, this clonotype was seen a few times. The J gene is TRBJ1-2, the V gene TRBV12-3 or TRBV12-4; D gene uncertain. Trimming removed 4 bases from V and 0 bases from J, with 9 bases in between. The CDR3 has 14 amino acids. The CDR3 is CASSYSRANYGYTF. DNA of the CDR3: TGTGCCAGCAGTTATAGTCGGGCTAACTATGGCTACACCTTC.

This clonotype was counted many times. V usage is TRBV12-3 or TRBV12-4 and J usage is TRBJ1-1; 7 nucleotides align to TRBD1. V trimming: 6 bases; J trimming: 6 bases; junction bases outside the gene matches: 4. This CDR3 comprises 12 residues. The DNA of the CDR3 is TGTGCCAGCAGGGCTGGGACAGCTGAAGCTTTCTTT. It is translated as CASRAGTAEAFF.

This clonotype was seen a handful of times. The genes are TRBV19 and TRBJ2-1; D is tentatively TRBD1 or TRBD2 (5 bases each). The V gene's germline CDR1 is LNHDA and CDR2 SQIVND (reference sequence). This CDR3 spans 14 amino acids. V lost 3 bases to trimming and J lost 10 bases, with 16 bases between them. CDR3 amino acids: CASSMGYPGPEQFF. The CDR3 region has the DNA TGTGCCAGTAGTATGGGGTATCCGGGACCCGAGCAGTTCTTC.

The rearrangement uses TRBV12-3 or TRBV12-4 and TRBJ2-1; D ambiguous. V shed 7 bases and J shed 3 bases, with 16 bases lying between them. There are 15 residues in the CDR3. CDR3 sequence reads: CASIPSSSYYNEQFF. In DNA form, the CDR3 reads TGTGCCAGCATCCCTTCCTCCTCGTACTACAATGAGCAGTTCTTC.

In DNA, the CDR3 is TGTGCCACCAGCACTGACAGAAGTGGTTTGATATATTTT. Protein product: CATSTDRSGLIYF. The chain couples TRBV15 to TRBJ2-3; maybe TRBD1 (5 bases). The CDR3 is 13 residues long. Germline CDR1 LNHNV, CDR2 YYDKDF (reference sequence). The V end was cut by 4 bases, the J end by 15 bases, with 20 bases between.

The chain employs TRBV5-6 and TRBJ2-7; perhaps TRBD1 as D (6 bases). CDR1 SGHDT and CDR2 YYEEEE come from the germline V gene. The CDR3 consists of 14 residues. The ends were cut back, 3 bases at V and 1 base at J, with 11 bases in the middle. The CDR3 here is CASSSYRVSYEQYF. CDR3 nucleotide sequence: TGTGCCAGCAGCTCGTACAGGGTTTCCTACGAGCAGTACTTC.

This clonotype was counted between two and nine times. This chain joins TRBV20-1 and TRBJ2-7; a possible D gene is TRBD1 (6 bases). There are 12 residues in the CDR3. Trimming took 6 bases from V and 3 from J, leaving 12 bases between them. Germline values: CDR1 DFQATT, CDR2 SNEGSKA (reference sequence). CDR3 coding DNA: TGCAGTGCCCGTCAGGACAGCTACGAGCAGTACTTC. It specifies CSARQDSYEQYF.

This clonotype appeared a few times. The chain couples TRBV6-5 to TRBJ2-7, with D tentatively TRBD1 (6 bases). Germline V gene data show CDR1 as MNHEY and CDR2 as SVGAGI. CDR3 size: 14 residues. Trimming removed 2 bases at V and 5 bases at J, with 13 bases between. CDR3 loop: CASSYLGTPHEQYF. The CDR3 coding sequence is TGTGCCAGCAGTTACCTTGGGACACCCCACGAGCAGTACTTC.

This clonotype turned up a few times. The chain combines TRBV6-6 with TRBJ2-7, with D perhaps TRBD2 (6 bases). This CDR3 has 12 amino acids. V was clipped by 5 bases and J by 7 bases, with 12 bases between them. Germline V gene sequence: CDR1 MNHNY, CDR2 SVGAGI (reference sequence). The CDR3 DNA sequence: TGTGCCAGCAGTAGCGGGTGGCGGGAGCAGTACTTC. This sequence encodes CASSSGWREQYF.

The chain couples TRBV20-1 to TRBJ1-5; 7 positions match TRBD1. Per germline, CDR1 DFQATT and CDR2 SNEGSKA (reference sequence). The CDR3 loop spans 15 amino acids. The V segment lost 3 bases and the J segment 6 bases; nucleotides outside the gene matches: 11. This CDR3 is CSASVRQGGGQPQHF. In nucleotides, the CDR3 is TGCAGTGCTAGTGTCAGACAGGGAGGTGGTCAGCCCCAGCATTTT.

There are a few counts of this clonotype. The J gene is TRBJ2-1, the V gene TRBV6-5; the D is unclear. The germline gives CDR1 MNHEY, CDR2 SVGAGI. Deletions cut 0 bases from V and 13 bases from J, with 10 bases between. The CDR3 spans 12 residues. The DNA of the CDR3 is TGTGCCAGCAGTTACTCGGAGACACCCCAGTTCTTC. Amino acid sequence: CASSYSETPQFF.

The V call is TRBV12-3 or TRBV12-4, the J call TRBJ1-3; no reliable D call. The CDR3 spans 13 residues. V shed 7 bases and J shed 4 bases, with 11 bases lying between them. In DNA, the CDR3 is TGTGCCAGCAACGCCCTTGGCGGAAACACCATATATTTT. Protein product: CASNALGGNTIYF.

V usage is TRBV12-3 or TRBV12-4 and J usage is TRBJ2-2; 7 bases fit TRBD1. The CDR3 is 15 amino acids. The V and J ends lost 3 bases and 6 bases, in that order; junction bases with no gene match: 7. CDR3 coding DNA: TGTGCCAGCAGTTTTGACAGGGCCAACGCCGGGGAGCTGTTTTTT. Its translation: CASSFDRANAGELFF.

The chain joins TRBV7-9 to TRBJ2-3, with 7 bases fitting TRBD2. CDR3 length: 16 amino acids. Unmatched junction bases numbered 11, after V lost 6 bases and J lost 2 bases. Germline loops: CDR1 SEHNR, CDR2 FQNEAQ (reference sequence). CDR3 DNA: TGTGCCAGCAGTGATAGAAGAGCGGGGTTCACAGATACGCAGTATTTT. Amino acids: CASSDRRAGFTDTQYF.

The J gene is TRBJ1-1, the V gene TRBV12-3 or TRBV12-4; D not certain. V dropped 5 bases and J dropped 7 bases, with 14 bases sitting between them. The CDR3 length is 13 residues. CDR3 DNA sequence: TGTGCCAGCAGTCCGCGACTCGACCTTGAAGCTTTCTTT. As protein: CASSPRLDLEAFF.